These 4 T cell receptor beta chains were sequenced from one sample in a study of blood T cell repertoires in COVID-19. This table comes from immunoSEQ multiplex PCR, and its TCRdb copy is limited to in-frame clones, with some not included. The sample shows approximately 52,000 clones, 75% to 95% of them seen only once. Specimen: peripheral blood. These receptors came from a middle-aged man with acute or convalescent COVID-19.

CDR3 sequence: CASSSMRGARMDYTGELFF. The CDR3 nucleotides read TGCGCCAGCAGCTCAATGCGGGGGGCGCGGATGGATTACACCGGGGAGCTGTTTTTT. The chain recombines TRBV5-1 with TRBJ2-2; 8 bases match TRBD2. Germline V gene sequence: CDR1 SGHRS, CDR2 YFSETQ. Trimming removed 3 bases from V and 3 bases from J; junction bases left unmatched: 16. This CDR3 region has 19 residues.

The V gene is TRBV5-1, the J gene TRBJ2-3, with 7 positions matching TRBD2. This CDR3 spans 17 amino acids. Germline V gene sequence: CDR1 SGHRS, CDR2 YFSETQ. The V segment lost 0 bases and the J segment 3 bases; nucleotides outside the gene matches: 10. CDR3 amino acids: CASSLVSGGGSTDTQYF. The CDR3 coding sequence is TGCGCCAGCAGCTTGGTCTCGGGCGGGGGATCAACAGATACGCAGTATTTT.

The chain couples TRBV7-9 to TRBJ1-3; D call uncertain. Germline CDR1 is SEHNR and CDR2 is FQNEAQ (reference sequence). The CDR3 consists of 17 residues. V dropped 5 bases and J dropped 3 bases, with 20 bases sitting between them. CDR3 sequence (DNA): TGTGCCAGCAGCCGTCTGGGCCAGAAAGTGGGTGGAAACACCATATATTTT. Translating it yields CASSRLGQKVGGNTIYF.

The CDR3 sequence: CASSEQEGAHNEQFF. For the CDR3, the DNA is TGTGCCAGCAGTGAACAAGAGGGGGCCCACAATGAGCAGTTCTTC. The genes are TRBV6-1 and TRBJ2-1; 7 nucleotides line up with TRBD1. With 2 bases clipped from V and 5 bases from J, the junction kept 6 bases outside the gene matches. Germline assignment: CDR1 MNHNS and CDR2 SASEGT. This CDR3 has 15 residues.